This T cell receptor (beta chain) was retrieved from a study of blood T cell repertoires in COVID-19. Using immunoSEQ multiplex PCR, the repertoire was profiled, and TCRdb retains in-frame clones only, with some absent. Of some 190,000 clones listed, about 91% are singletons. This CDR3 contains 17 residues. Germline V gene lookup returns CDR1 LGHNA and CDR2 YNFKEQ. Trimming at V came to 1 base and at J to 3 bases, leaving 7 bases not matched to a gene. The chain carries TRBV4-2 and TRBJ2-5; 11 bases are shared with TRBD2. The source material was PBMCs or T cells enriched from blood (not recorded which). The clonotype originates from a woman aged 40 to 55 with acute COVID-19. This CDR3 reads CASSQGSSGGSEETQYF. The CDR3 DNA follows: TGTGCCAGCAGCCAAGGGTCTAGCGGGGGGAGTGAAGAGACCCAGTACTTC.